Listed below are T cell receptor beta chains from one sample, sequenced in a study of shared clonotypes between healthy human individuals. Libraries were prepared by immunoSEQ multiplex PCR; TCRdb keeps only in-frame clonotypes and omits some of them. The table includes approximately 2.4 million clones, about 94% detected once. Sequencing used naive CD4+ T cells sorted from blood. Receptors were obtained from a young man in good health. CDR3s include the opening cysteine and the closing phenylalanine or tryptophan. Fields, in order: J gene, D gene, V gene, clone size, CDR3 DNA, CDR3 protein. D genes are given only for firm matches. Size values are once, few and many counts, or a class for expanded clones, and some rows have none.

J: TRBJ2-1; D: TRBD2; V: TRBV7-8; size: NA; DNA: TGTGCCAGCAGCTTACGCGGGAGGTACAATGAGCAGTTCTTC; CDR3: CASSLRGRYNEQFF
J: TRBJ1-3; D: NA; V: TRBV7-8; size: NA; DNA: TGTGCCAGCAGCTTCGACACAAGCTCTGGAAACACCATATATTTT; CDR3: CASSFDTSSGNTIYF
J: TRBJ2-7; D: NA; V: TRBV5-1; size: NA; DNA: TGCGCCAGCAGCCGCACAGGGTACAGCTCCTACGAGCAGTACTTC; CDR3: CASSRTGYSSYEQYF
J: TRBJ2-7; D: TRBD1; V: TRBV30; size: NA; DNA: TGTGCCTGGAGTCGACAGGGGCCTTTCTACGAGCAGTACTTC; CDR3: CAWSRQGPFYEQYF
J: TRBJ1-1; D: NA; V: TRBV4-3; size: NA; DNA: TGCGCCAGCAGCCGGGAGGGGGGTGAAGCTTTCTTT; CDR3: CASSREGGEAFF
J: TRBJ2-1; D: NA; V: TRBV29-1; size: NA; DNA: TGCAGCGTTGAGTGGGGGTCGGGGTACAATGAGCAGTTCTTC; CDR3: CSVEWGSGYNEQFF
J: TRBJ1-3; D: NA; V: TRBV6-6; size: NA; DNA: TGTGCCAGCAGTTTATCCTCTGGAAACACCATATATTTT; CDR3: CASSLSSGNTIYF
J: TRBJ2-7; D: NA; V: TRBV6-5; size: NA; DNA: TGTGCCAGCAGTTACTCGTTAGCCCCAACCTACGAGCAGTACTTC; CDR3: CASSYSLAPTYEQYF
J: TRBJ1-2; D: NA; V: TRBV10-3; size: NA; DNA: TGTGCCATCAGTGAACCAGGGTATGGCTACACCTTC; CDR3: CAISEPGYGYTF
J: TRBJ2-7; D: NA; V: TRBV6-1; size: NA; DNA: TGTGCCAGCAGTGAAATAGGCTGGGGCTCCTACGAGCAGTACTTC; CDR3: CASSEIGWGSYEQYF
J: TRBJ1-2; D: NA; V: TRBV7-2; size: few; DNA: TGTGCCAGCAGCCCCGATCGGCCCTATTGCACCTTC; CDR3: CASSPDRPYCTF
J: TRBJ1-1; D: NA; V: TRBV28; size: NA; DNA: TGTGCCAGCCAAAGTCCATTCGGGAAGGGGAACACTGAAGCTTTCTTT; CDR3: CASQSPFGKGNTEAFF
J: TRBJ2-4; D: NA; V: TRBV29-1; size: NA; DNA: TGCAGCGCCTCCCAGGGGGGAAACATTCAGTACTTC; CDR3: CSASQGGNIQYF
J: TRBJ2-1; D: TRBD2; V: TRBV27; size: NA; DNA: TGTGCCAGCAGACGGGGACTAGCGGGGGCTGGGGGGAAGCAGTTCTTC; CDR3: CASRRGLAGAGGKQFF
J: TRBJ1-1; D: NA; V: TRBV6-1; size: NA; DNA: TGTGCCAGCAGTGAGGGGGGAACAGGTTGGAGCACTGAAGCTTTCTTT; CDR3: CASSEGGTGWSTEAFF
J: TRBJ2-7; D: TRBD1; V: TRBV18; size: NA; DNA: TGTGCCAGCTCACCACCTAGGACAGGCACCTACGAGCAGTACTTC; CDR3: CASSPPRTGTYEQYF
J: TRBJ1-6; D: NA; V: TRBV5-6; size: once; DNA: TGTGCCAGCAGCTTTAGCTCCTATAATTCACCCCTCCACTTT; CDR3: CASSFSSYNSPLHF
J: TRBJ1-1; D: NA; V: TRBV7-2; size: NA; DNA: TGTGCCAGCAGCTTAGTCAGGTCCCCCGCCGGTGAAGCTTTCTTT; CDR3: CASSLVRSPAGEAFF
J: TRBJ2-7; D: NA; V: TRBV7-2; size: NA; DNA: TGTGCCAGCAGCCTGCGGACAGTACTCGAGCAGTACTTC; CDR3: CASSLRTVLEQYF
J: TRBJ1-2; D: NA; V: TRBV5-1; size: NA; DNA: TGCGCCAGCAGCTTGGTCGTAGGGACCTATGGCTACACCTTC; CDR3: CASSLVVGTYGYTF
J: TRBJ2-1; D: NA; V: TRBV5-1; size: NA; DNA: TGCGCCAGCAGTTCGGGGGGCAGTGCAAATGAGCAGTTCTTC; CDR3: CASSSGGSANEQFF
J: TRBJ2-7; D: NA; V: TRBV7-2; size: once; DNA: TGTGCCAGCAGCCCAAGGGGCTTATCCTACTACGAGCAGTACTTC; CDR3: CASSPRGLSYYEQYF
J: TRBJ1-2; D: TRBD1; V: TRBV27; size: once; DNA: TGTGCCAGCAGTTCACAGGGGCAGGAAAGTGGCTACACCTTC; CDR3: CASSSQGQESGYTF
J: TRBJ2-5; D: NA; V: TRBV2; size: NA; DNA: TGTGCCAGCAGTAGACAAGAGACCCAGTACTTC; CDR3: CASSRQETQYF
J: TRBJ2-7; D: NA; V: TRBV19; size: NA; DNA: TGTGCCAGTAGTCCTGCTGGTCCCTACGAGCAGTACTTC; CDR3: CASSPAGPYEQYF
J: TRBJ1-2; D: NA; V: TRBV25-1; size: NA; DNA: TGTGCCAGCAGTCCCGGGGCTAACTATGGCTACACCTTC; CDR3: CASSPGANYGYTF
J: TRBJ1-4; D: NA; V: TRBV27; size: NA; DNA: TGTGCCAGCAGTTTAATACTTAATGAAAAACTGTTTTTT; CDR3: CASSLILNEKLFF
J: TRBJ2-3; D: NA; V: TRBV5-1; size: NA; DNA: TGCGCCAGCAAAGAGGGGATCACAGATACGCAGTATTTT; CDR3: CASKEGITDTQYF
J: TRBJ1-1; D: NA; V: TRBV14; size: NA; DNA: TGTGCCAGCAGCAAAAGTTTGAACACTGAAGCTTTCTTT; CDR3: CASSKSLNTEAFF